These T cell receptor beta chains were read from a single sample in a study of untreated major depressive disorder. Produced via immunoSEQ multiplex PCR; TCRdb's table is partial and in-frame only. The sample lists around 23,000 clones, roughly nine tenths occurring once. Sequenced input: CD4+ T cells from PBMCs. The receptors derive from a woman aged 25 to 45 with major depressive disorder. CDR3s include the opening cysteine and the closing phenylalanine or tryptophan. The order of the fields is V gene, D gene, J gene, clone size, CDR3 DNA, CDR3 protein. A D gene is named only where the DNA matches it firmly. Clone size is stated in some rows and not others, as once, few, many or a class when expanded.

v_call: TRBV5-1
d_call: TRBD1
j_call: TRBJ2-7
clone_size: .
cdr3_nt: TGCGCCAGCAGCTTGGTTGGGGGACAGGGGAATCACGAGCAGTACTTC
cdr3_aa: CASSLVGGQGNHEQYF

v_call: TRBV5-6
d_call: .
j_call: TRBJ2-5
clone_size: .
cdr3_nt: TGTGCCAGCAGCTTATCCCCAGAACAAGAGACCCAGTACTTC
cdr3_aa: CASSLSPEQETQYF

v_call: TRBV18
d_call: TRBD2
j_call: TRBJ2-3
clone_size: .
cdr3_nt: TGTGCCAGCTCACCAGCTTGGACTAGCATGTCCGATACGCAGTATTTT
cdr3_aa: CASSPAWTSMSDTQYF

v_call: TRBV5-1
d_call: .
j_call: TRBJ1-1
clone_size: .
cdr3_nt: TGCGCCAGCAGCTTGGCCCTGAAGCCGGAGGAAGCTTTCTTT
cdr3_aa: CASSLALKPEEAFF

v_call: TRBV19
d_call: .
j_call: TRBJ2-5
clone_size: .
cdr3_nt: TGTGCCAGTAGTCCTCAGGTTCAAGAGACCCAGTACTTC
cdr3_aa: CASSPQVQETQYF

v_call: TRBV7-9
d_call: .
j_call: TRBJ1-3
clone_size: few
cdr3_nt: TGTGCCAGCAGCCGTCAGGGCACTGGAAACACCATATATTTT
cdr3_aa: CASSRQGTGNTIYF

v_call: TRBV10-3
d_call: .
j_call: TRBJ2-7
clone_size: .
cdr3_nt: TGTGCCATCAGTGAAAACGGGAACGAGCAGTACTTC
cdr3_aa: CAISENGNEQYF

v_call: TRBV4-2
d_call: .
j_call: TRBJ2-2
clone_size: .
cdr3_nt: TGTGCCAGCAGCCAAGAGAGAGGAAGGTGGTCCGGGGAGCTGTTTTTT
cdr3_aa: CASSQERGRWSGELFF

v_call: TRBV18
d_call: TRBD1
j_call: TRBJ1-3
clone_size: .
cdr3_nt: TGTGCCAGCTCATCATCCACAGGGGGTGGAAACACCATATATTTT
cdr3_aa: CASSSSTGGGNTIYF

v_call: TRBV6-6
d_call: .
j_call: TRBJ1-2
clone_size: .
cdr3_nt: TGTGCCAGCAGGAACTATGGCTACACCTTC
cdr3_aa: CASRNYGYTF

v_call: TRBV5-1
d_call: TRBD1
j_call: TRBJ2-1
clone_size: .
cdr3_nt: TGCGCCAGCAGCTTGGGGCGGACAGGGAGCCTTGAGCAGTTCTTC
cdr3_aa: CASSLGRTGSLEQFF

v_call: TRBV4-1
d_call: TRBD2
j_call: TRBJ2-1
clone_size: .
cdr3_nt: TGCGCCAGCAGCCCCTTTGGGAGGGTCTCCTACAATGAGCAGTTCTTC
cdr3_aa: CASSPFGRVSYNEQFF

v_call: TRBV5-1
d_call: TRBD2
j_call: TRBJ2-5
clone_size: .
cdr3_nt: TGCGCCAGTAGCGGGACTACGAGGGAGACCCAGTACTTC
cdr3_aa: CASSGTTRETQYF

v_call: TRBV7-3
d_call: TRBD2
j_call: TRBJ2-1
clone_size: .
cdr3_nt: TGTGCCAGCAGCTTACAAGCGGGGGGCTCCTACAATGAGCAGTTCTTC
cdr3_aa: CASSLQAGGSYNEQFF

v_call: TRBV15
d_call: .
j_call: TRBJ1-1
clone_size: .
cdr3_nt: TGTGCCACCAGCAGAGCAACGGACTACACTGAAGCTTTCTTT
cdr3_aa: CATSRATDYTEAFF

v_call: TRBV6-5
d_call: TRBD1
j_call: TRBJ2-7
clone_size: .
cdr3_nt: TGTGCCAGCAGTCGTGGGACAGGGTCAAACGAGCAGTACTTC
cdr3_aa: CASSRGTGSNEQYF

v_call: TRBV7-8
d_call: .
j_call: TRBJ1-5
clone_size: once
cdr3_nt: TGTGCCAGCAGCACTCGGGGGGGAGGTCAGCCCCAGCATTTT
cdr3_aa: CASSTRGGGQPQHF

v_call: TRBV5-4
d_call: .
j_call: TRBJ2-1
clone_size: .
cdr3_nt: TGTGCCAGCAGCTCTGGTAGGGATGAGCAGTTCTTC
cdr3_aa: CASSSGRDEQFF

v_call: TRBV5-1
d_call: TRBD1
j_call: TRBJ2-3
clone_size: .
cdr3_nt: TGCGCCAGCAGCCCGGACAGGCTCACAGATACGCAGTATTTT
cdr3_aa: CASSPDRLTDTQYF

v_call: TRBV28
d_call: .
j_call: TRBJ1-5
clone_size: .
cdr3_nt: TGTGCCAGCAGTTTAACATCGGGCCGAAATCAGCCCCAGCATTTT
cdr3_aa: CASSLTSGRNQPQHF

v_call: TRBV7-9
d_call: .
j_call: TRBJ1-1
clone_size: .
cdr3_nt: TGTGCCAGCAGCTTAGAAGTAGGAGGGGTTGAAGCTTTCTTT
cdr3_aa: CASSLEVGGVEAFF

v_call: TRBV5-1
d_call: TRBD2
j_call: TRBJ2-5
clone_size: .
cdr3_nt: TGCGCCAGCAGCTTGGTCGGGGGGGTAGAGACCCAGTACTTC
cdr3_aa: CASSLVGGVETQYF

v_call: TRBV11-2
d_call: TRBD2
j_call: TRBJ2-7
clone_size: .
cdr3_nt: TGTGCCAGCAGCTTAACGGGAGGATATGGCGAGCAGTACTTC
cdr3_aa: CASSLTGGYGEQYF

v_call: TRBV2
d_call: .
j_call: TRBJ1-3
clone_size: .
cdr3_nt: TGTGCCAGCAGTGAGTCTACAGGGGGAAACACCATATATTTT
cdr3_aa: CASSESTGGNTIYF

v_call: TRBV6-4
d_call: TRBD2
j_call: TRBJ2-3
clone_size: .
cdr3_nt: TGTGCCAGCAGTAGCGGGAGGCACACAGATACGCAGTATTTT
cdr3_aa: CASSSGRHTDTQYF

v_call: TRBV18
d_call: .
j_call: TRBJ1-5
clone_size: few
cdr3_nt: TGTGCCAGCCTTGGGGGGGGCAATCAGCCCCAGCATTTT
cdr3_aa: CASLGGGNQPQHF

v_call: TRBV7-6
d_call: .
j_call: TRBJ2-1
clone_size: .
cdr3_nt: TGTGCCAGCAGCTTCGGCAGATCTCCCTACAATGAGCAGTTCTTC
cdr3_aa: CASSFGRSPYNEQFF

v_call: TRBV7-2
d_call: .
j_call: TRBJ2-1
clone_size: .
cdr3_nt: TGTGCCAGCAGCTTTAACAGGGACAATGAGCAGTTCTTC
cdr3_aa: CASSFNRDNEQFF

v_call: TRBV10-3
d_call: .
j_call: TRBJ2-7
clone_size: once
cdr3_nt: TGTGCCATCAGTTTCGAGGTCCGGGAGGAGCAGTACTTC
cdr3_aa: CAISFEVREEQYF

v_call: TRBV5-6
d_call: .
j_call: TRBJ1-4
clone_size: .
cdr3_nt: TGTGCCAGCAGTCGACGTGAAAAACTGTTTTTT
cdr3_aa: CASSRREKLFF

v_call: TRBV14
d_call: TRBD1
j_call: TRBJ1-2
clone_size: .
cdr3_nt: TGTGCCAGCAGCCAAGTCGCAGGGGGCTTTGGCTACACCTTC
cdr3_aa: CASSQVAGGFGYTF

v_call: TRBV2
d_call: .
j_call: TRBJ2-4
clone_size: .
cdr3_nt: TGTGCCAGCAGTGAAGCGCTTCGACAGTACTTC
cdr3_aa: CASSEALRQYF

v_call: TRBV25-1
d_call: TRBD1
j_call: TRBJ2-7
clone_size: .
cdr3_nt: TGTGCCAGCAGACAGGGGTCTGCCTACGAGCAGTACTTC
cdr3_aa: CASRQGSAYEQYF

v_call: TRBV5-4
d_call: .
j_call: TRBJ2-3
clone_size: .
cdr3_nt: TGTGCCAGCAGCTTGAGGGGGATTGGGACAGATACGCAGTATTTT
cdr3_aa: CASSLRGIGTDTQYF

v_call: TRBV6-6
d_call: .
j_call: TRBJ1-4
clone_size: .
cdr3_nt: TGTGCCAGCAGTAACGGACGGGACACCAAACTGTTTTTT
cdr3_aa: CASSNGRDTKLFF

v_call: TRBV28
d_call: .
j_call: TRBJ1-1
clone_size: .
cdr3_nt: TGTGCCAGCAGTTTATTGTACACTGAAGCTTTCTTT
cdr3_aa: CASSLLYTEAFF

v_call: TRBV5-6
d_call: .
j_call: TRBJ1-5
clone_size: .
cdr3_nt: TGTGCCAGCAGCACCAGGGTCGGTCAGCCCCAGCATTTT
cdr3_aa: CASSTRVGQPQHF

v_call: TRBV5-6
d_call: TRBD2
j_call: TRBJ2-3
clone_size: once
cdr3_nt: TGTGCCAGCAGCTCTCCCGTAGCGGGAGGTGGCACAGATACGCAGTATTTT
cdr3_aa: CASSSPVAGGGTDTQYF

v_call: TRBV6-1
d_call: TRBD2
j_call: TRBJ2-2
clone_size: .
cdr3_nt: TGTGCCAGCAGTGCGCGGGGGGGCCCCGGGGAGCTGTTTTTT
cdr3_aa: CASSARGGPGELFF

v_call: TRBV28
d_call: TRBD1
j_call: TRBJ1-2
clone_size: .
cdr3_nt: TGTGCCAGCAGTTTCGGACAGGGGAGGATTGGCTACACCTTC
cdr3_aa: CASSFGQGRIGYTF

v_call: TRBV7-2
d_call: .
j_call: TRBJ1-2
clone_size: .
cdr3_nt: TGTGCCAGCAGCTTAGACAACTATGGCTACACCTTC
cdr3_aa: CASSLDNYGYTF

v_call: TRBV7-6
d_call: TRBD2
j_call: TRBJ2-3
clone_size: .
cdr3_nt: TGTGCCAGCAGCTTTGGGGCGGGAGGCCCAGATACGCAGTATTTT
cdr3_aa: CASSFGAGGPDTQYF

v_call: TRBV7-2
d_call: TRBD1
j_call: TRBJ2-7
clone_size: .
cdr3_nt: TGTGCCAGCAGCTTAGGGGACAGGCGGGGCGGGGAGCAGTACTTC
cdr3_aa: CASSLGDRRGGEQYF

v_call: TRBV5-1
d_call: TRBD1
j_call: TRBJ2-4
clone_size: .
cdr3_nt: TGCGCCAGCAGCTCCGGACAGGGGGCCACCAAAAACATTCAGTACTTC
cdr3_aa: CASSSGQGATKNIQYF